This T cell receptor beta chain is drawn from a study of human T cells and chemical hapten exposure. Individual cDNA molecules had unique molecular identifiers attached to them by the library. TCRdb redid the calling of the RACE reads with MiXCR, one entry per CDR3 protein. The table shows approximately 340,000 distinct CDR3 sequences, with around 7% occurring only once. This clonotype has ten or more counts. Time point denoted: patch test 1, 2 weeks after DPC sensitization. Specified treatment: therapeutic diphenylcyclopropenone sensitization with weekly scalp DPC. The CDR3 spans 17 residues. Trimming stripped 4 bases from V and 3 bases from J, with 24 bases between. From germline, CDR1 is SQVTM and CDR2 ANQGSEA.

V is TRBV29-1 and J is TRBJ1-2, with D maybe TRBD1 (6 bases). The sequencing here drew on whole blood, taken in connection with sensitization to the hapten diphenylcyclopropenone (DPC). This sequence originates from a woman aged 18-29 years with alopecia areata. Some clones in this sample may be carry-over from other donors' samples. CDR3 DNA sequence: TGCAGCGTTGTGGGGGATGAGCGGACAGAAACAGACTATGGCTACACCTTC. It is translated as CSVVGDERTETDYGYTF.